The present entry profiles one TCR beta chain with its context. This entry comes from a study of blood T cell repertoires in COVID-19. About the research overall: Sample material is recorded as cDNA or gDNA derived from T cells, B-cell-depleted T cells, or PBMCs.

The CDR3 length is 15 residues. Germline-derived CDR1 and CDR2 are WSHSY and SAAADI. V was pared by 2 bases and J by 0 bases, with 8 bases between. The protocol was immunoSEQ multiplex PCR, while the TCRdb copy is restricted to in-frame clones and leaves out a portion. The table records under 200,000 clones, under 80% of them present only once. The TCR was taken from an elderly woman with acute or convalescent COVID-19. V gene TRBV10-2 combines with J gene TRBJ1-3; perhaps TRBD1 as D (6 bases). The sample was peripheral blood. CDR3 DNA: TGCGCCAGCAGTGAGGACAGGACCTCTGGAAACACCATATATTTT. Translating gives CASSEDRTSGNTIYF.